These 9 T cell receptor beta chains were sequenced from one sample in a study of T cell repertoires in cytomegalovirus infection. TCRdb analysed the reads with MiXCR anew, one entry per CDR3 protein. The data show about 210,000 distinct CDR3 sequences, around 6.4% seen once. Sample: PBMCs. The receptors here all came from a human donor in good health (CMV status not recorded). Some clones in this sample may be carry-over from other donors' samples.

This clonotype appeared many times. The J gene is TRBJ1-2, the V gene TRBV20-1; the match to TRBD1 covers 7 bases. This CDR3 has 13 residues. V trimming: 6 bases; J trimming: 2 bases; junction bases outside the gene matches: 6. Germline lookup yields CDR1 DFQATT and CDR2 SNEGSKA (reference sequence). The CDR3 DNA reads TGCAGTGCGGGCCCGGGACAGAACTATGGCTACACCTTC. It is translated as CSAGPGQNYGYTF.

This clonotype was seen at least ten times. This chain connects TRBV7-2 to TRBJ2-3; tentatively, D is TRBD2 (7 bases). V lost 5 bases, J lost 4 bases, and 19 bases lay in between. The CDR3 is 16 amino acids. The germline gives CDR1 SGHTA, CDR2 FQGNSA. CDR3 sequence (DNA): TGTGCCAGCAGCGGGGGGGGGGCAGGGAGAGCAGATACGCAGTATTTT. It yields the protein CASSGGGAGRADTQYF.

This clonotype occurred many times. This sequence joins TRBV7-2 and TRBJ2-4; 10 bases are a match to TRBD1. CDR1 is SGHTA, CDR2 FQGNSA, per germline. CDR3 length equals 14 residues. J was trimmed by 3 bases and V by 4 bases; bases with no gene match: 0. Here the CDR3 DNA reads TGTGCCAGCAGCTGGACAGGGGGCAAAAACATTCAGTACTTC. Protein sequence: CASSWTGGKNIQYF.

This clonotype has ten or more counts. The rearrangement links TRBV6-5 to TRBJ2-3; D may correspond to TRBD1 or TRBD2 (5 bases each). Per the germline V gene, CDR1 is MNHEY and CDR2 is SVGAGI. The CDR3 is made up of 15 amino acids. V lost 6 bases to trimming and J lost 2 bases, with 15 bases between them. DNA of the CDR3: TGTGCCAGCAGGTCGGGACCTCCGTTCACAGATACGCAGTATTTT. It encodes CASRSGPPFTDTQYF.

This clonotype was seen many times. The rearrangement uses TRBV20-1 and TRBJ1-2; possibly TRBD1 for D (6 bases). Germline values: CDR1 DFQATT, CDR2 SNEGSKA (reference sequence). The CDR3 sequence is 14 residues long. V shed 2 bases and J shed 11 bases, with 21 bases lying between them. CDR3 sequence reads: CSARRDTVGGGYTF. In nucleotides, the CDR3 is TGCAGTGCTAGACGGGACACGGTCGGTGGTGGGTACACCTTC.

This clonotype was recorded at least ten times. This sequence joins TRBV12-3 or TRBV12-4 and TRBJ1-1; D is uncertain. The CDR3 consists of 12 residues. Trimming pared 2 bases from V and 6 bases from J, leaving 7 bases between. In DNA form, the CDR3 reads TGTGCCAGCAGTTTATCCCCGTCTGAAGCTTTCTTT. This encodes CASSLSPSEAFF.

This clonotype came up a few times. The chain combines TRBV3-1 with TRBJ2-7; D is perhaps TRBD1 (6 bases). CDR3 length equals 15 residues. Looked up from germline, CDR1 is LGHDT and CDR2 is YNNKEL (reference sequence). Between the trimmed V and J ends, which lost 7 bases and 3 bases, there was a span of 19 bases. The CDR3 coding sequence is TGTGCCAGCACCCAGGGGCTCGGCTATGGCTACGAGCAGTACTTC. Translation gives CASTQGLGYGYEQYF.

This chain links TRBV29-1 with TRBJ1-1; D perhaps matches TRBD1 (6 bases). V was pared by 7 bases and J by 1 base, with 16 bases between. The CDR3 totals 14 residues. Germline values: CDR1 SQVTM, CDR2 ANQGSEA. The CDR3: CSGGQNAGNTEAFF. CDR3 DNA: TGCAGCGGGGGACAAAACGCAGGGAACACTGAAGCTTTCTTT. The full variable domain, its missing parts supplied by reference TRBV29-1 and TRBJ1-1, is SAVISQKPSRDICQRGTSLTIQCQVDSQVTMMFWYRQQPGQSLTLIATANQGSEATYESGFVIDKFPISRPNLTFSTLTVSNMSPEDSSIYLCSGGQNAGNTEAFFGQGTRLTVV.

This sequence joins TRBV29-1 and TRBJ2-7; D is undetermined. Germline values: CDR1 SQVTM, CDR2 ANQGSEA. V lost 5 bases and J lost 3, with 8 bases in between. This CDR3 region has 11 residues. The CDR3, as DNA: TGCAGCGTTACACAGAACTACGAGCAGTACTTC. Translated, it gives CSVTQNYEQYF.